The clone carrying this T cell receptor (beta chain) was picked up one time. The sample is drawn from a study of Ad26.COV2.S vaccination and SARS-CoV-2 variants. This CDR3 comprises 17 residues. Germline V lookup: CDR1 MNHNS, CDR2 SASEGT. Trimming removed 4 bases from V and 3 bases from J; junction bases left unmatched: 13. Treatment defined: around 19 received Ad26.COV2.S at low or high dose, single or two shots; several received placebo; per-sample allocation not given. Collection of samples fell on day 63 after the first vaccine or placebo injection. Repertoires were generated with immunoSEQ multiplex PCR, while TCRdb's copy carries only in-frame clones and drops some. This table holds 250,000 to 300,000 clones, around 87% found once.

Source: peripheral blood, taken in a trial of Ad26.COV2.S vaccine versus placebo. The source is a person between 18 and 59 years old who received the Ad26.COV2.S COVID-19 vaccine or a placebo. The chain joins TRBV6-1 to TRBJ2-7, with 9 nucleotides matching TRBD2. The CDR3 spells CASSASSSGNSLYEQYF. The CDR3 DNA reads as TGTGCCAGCAGTGCCTCCTCTAGCGGGAATTCCCTCTACGAGCAGTACTTC.